The clone carrying this TCR beta chain turned up a few times. Its antigen is currently unknown. This specimen belongs to a study of T cell repertoires in cytomegalovirus infection. TCRdb fed the reads into MiXCR, producing one record per CDR3 protein. The sample lists just over 450,000 distinct CDR3 sequences; approximately 42% were seen once. The CDR3 runs 13 residues. Per germline, CDR1 SGHTA and CDR2 FQGNSA. Between the trimmed V and J ends, which lost 5 bases and 5 bases, there was a span of 12 bases. This sample comprised cultured PBMCs, obtained from culture after CMV antigen stimulation. This chain joins TRBV7-2 and TRBJ2-5; D might be TRBD2 (5 bases). The clonotype originates from a human donor in good health (CMV status not recorded). Some clones in this sample may be carry-over from other donors' samples. The CDR3 DNA reads TGTGCCAGCAGCGACTACCTTAGCGAGACCCAGTACTTC. Protein product: CASSDYLSETQYF.